This TCR beta chain was identified during a study of cytomegalovirus exposure and HLA in healthy donors. General study findings and limits: Earlier analysis looked at TCR beta V segments, and most were productive about 90% or about 30% of the time. An apparent linkage of common viral pathogens to several of the most significant clusters emerged in a later analysis.

With respect to this clone: Its antigen is still unknown.

The CDR3 runs 15 residues. The V gene's germline CDR1 is MGHRA and CDR2 YSYEKL. V was pared by 1 base and J by 9 bases, with 10 bases of the junction left unmatched. The study ran its PCR with 60 Vbeta and 13 Jbeta primers. Clones were read by immunoSEQ multiplex PCR, and TCRdb kept only the in-frame ones, dropping some. This table holds 150,000 or so clones, roughly 72% found once. The sample comprised PBMCs. The gene calls are TRBV4-1 and TRBJ1-2, with TRBD1 matching 8 bases. This clonotype originated in a man aged 35 to 55 in good health and CMV-seropositive. CDR3 in amino acids: CASSQGLGQVLSYTF. In DNA, the CDR3 is TGCGCCAGCAGCCAAGGATTGGGACAGGTCCTGAGCTACACCTTC.